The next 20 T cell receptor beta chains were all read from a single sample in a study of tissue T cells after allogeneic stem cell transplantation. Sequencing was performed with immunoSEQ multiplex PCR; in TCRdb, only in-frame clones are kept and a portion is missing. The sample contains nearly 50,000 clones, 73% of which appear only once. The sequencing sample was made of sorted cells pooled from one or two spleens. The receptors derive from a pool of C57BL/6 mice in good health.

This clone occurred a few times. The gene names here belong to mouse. CDR3 DNA, as far as it was read: TGTGCCAGCAGTCCAGACAACTATGCTGAGCAGTTC. Translated: CASSPDNYAEQF. The full CDR3 protein reads CASSPDNYAEQFF. The chain employs TRBV19 and TRBJ2-1; D ambiguous. Read coverage stops 1 residue before the CDR3 terminus; the germline J gene supplies the remainder. The germline CDR1 and CDR2 sequences are FNHDT and SITEND (reference sequence). This CDR3 comprises 13 residues. Trimming removed 4 bases from V and 1 base from J, with 6 bases in between. Drawing the rest from reference TRBV19 and TRBJ2-1, the complete variable domain is GGIITQTPKFLIGQEGQKLTLKCQQNFNHDTMYWYRQDSGKGLRLIYYSITENDLQKGDLSEGYDASREKKSSFSLTVTSAQKNEMAVFLCASSPDNYAEQFFGPGTRLTVL.

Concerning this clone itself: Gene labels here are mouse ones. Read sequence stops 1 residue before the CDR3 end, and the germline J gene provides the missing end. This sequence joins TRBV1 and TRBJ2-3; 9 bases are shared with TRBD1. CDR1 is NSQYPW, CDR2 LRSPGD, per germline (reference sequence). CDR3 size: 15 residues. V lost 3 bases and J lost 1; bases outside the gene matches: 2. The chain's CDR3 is CTCSAGDRGAETLYF. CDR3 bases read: TGCACCTGCAGTGCGGGGGACAGGGGTGCAGAAACGCTGTAT.

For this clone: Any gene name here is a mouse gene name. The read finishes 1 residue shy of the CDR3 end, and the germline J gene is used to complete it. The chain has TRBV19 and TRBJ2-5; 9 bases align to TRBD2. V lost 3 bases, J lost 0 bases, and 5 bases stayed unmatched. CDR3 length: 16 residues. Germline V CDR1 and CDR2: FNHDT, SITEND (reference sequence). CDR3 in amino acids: CASSTDWGINQDTQYF. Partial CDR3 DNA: TGTGCCAGCAGTACAGACTGGGGGATTAACCAAGACACCCAGTAC. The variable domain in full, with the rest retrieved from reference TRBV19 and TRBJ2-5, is GGIITQTPKFLIGQEGQKLTLKCQQNFNHDTMYWYRQDSGKGLRLIYYSITENDLQKGDLSEGYDASREKKSSFSLTVTSAQKNEMAVFLCASSTDWGINQDTQYFGPGTRLLVL.

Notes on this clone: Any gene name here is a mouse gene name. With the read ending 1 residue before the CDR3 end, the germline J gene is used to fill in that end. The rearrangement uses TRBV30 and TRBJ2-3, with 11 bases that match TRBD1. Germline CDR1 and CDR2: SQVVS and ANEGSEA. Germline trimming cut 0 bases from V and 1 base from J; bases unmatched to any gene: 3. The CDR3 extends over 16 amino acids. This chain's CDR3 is CSSRDGTGGGAETLYF. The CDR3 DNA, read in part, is TGTAGTTCTAGAGATGGGACAGGGGGGGGTGCAGAAACGCTGTAT.

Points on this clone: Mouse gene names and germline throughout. The CDR3 bases that were read are TGCACCTGCAGTGGACAGGGAGTCACCGGGCAGCTCTAC. Protein sequence: CTCSGQGVTGQLY. The CDR3 as a whole reads CTCSGQGVTGQLYF. The chain combines TRBV1 with TRBJ2-2; 7 bases line up with TRBD1. From the germline J gene comes the end of the CDR3, since the read stops 1 residue before it. The CDR3 covers 14 residues. CDR1 and CDR2 (germline): NSQYPW, LRSPGD (reference sequence). Trimming took 4 bases from V and 4 from J; bases not matched to a gene: 3.

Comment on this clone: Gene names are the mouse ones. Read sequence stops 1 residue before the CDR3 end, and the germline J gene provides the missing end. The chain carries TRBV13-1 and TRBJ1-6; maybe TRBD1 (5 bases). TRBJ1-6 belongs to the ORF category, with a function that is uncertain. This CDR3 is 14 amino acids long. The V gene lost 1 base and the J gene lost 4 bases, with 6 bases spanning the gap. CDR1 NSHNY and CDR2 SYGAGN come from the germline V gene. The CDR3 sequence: CASSDWGYNSPLYF. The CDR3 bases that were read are TGTGCCAGCAGTGATTGGGGGTATAATTCGCCCCTCTAC.

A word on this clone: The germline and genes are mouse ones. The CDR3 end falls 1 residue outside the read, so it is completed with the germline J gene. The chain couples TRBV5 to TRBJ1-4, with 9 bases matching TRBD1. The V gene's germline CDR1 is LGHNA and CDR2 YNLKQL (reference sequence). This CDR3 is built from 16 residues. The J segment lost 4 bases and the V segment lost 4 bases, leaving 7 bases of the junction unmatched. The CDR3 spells CASSLSGTGSNERLFF. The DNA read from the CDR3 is TGTGCCAGCAGCCTCTCCGGGACAGGGAGCAACGAAAGATTATTT.

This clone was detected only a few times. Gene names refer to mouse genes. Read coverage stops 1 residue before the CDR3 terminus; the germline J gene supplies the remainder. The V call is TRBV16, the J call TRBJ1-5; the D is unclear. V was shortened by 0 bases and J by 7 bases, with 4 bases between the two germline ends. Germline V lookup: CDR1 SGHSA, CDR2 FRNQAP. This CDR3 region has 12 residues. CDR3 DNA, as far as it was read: TGTGCAAGCAGCTTAGACAGACAGGCTCCGCTT. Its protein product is CASSLDRQAPL. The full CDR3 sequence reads CASSLDRQAPLF.

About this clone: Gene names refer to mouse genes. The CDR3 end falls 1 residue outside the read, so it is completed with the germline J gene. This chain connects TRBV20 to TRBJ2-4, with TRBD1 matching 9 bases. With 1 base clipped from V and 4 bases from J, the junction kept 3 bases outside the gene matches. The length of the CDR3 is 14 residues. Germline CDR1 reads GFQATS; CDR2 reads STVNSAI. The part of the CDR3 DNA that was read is TGTGGTGCTAGGGCCTGGGACAGGGAAAACACCTTGTAC. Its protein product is CGARAWDRENTLY. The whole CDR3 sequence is CGARAWDRENTLYF.

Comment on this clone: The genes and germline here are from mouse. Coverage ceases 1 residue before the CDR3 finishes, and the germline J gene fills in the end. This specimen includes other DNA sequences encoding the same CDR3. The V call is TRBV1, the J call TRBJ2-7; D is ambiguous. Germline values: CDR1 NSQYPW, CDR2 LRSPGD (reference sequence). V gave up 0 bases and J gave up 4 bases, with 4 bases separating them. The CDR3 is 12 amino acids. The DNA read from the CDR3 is TGCACCTGCAGTGCAGAGGGTTATGAACAGTAC. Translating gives CTCSAEGYEQY. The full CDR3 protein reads CTCSAEGYEQYF.

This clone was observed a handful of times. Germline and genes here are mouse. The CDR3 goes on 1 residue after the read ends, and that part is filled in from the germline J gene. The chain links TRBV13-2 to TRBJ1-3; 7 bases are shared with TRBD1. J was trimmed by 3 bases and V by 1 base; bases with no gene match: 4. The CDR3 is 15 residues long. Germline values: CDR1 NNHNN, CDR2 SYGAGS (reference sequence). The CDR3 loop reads CASGDRQGGGNTLYF. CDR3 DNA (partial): TGTGCCAGCGGTGATAGACAGGGCGGTGGAAATACGCTCTAT.

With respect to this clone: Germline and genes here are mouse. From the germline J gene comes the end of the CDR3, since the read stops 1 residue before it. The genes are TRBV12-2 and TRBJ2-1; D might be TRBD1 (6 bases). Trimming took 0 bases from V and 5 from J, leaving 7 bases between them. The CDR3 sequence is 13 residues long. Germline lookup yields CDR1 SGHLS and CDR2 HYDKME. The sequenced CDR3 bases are TGTGCCAGCTCTCTCGGGACAAATGCTGAGCAGTTC. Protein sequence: CASSLGTNAEQF. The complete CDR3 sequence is CASSLGTNAEQFF.

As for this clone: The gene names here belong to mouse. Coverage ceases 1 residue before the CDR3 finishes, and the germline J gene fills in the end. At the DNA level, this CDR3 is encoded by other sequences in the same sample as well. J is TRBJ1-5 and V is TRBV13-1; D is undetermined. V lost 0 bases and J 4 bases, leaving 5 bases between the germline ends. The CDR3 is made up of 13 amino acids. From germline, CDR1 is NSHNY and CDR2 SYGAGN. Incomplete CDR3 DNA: TGTGCCAGCAGTGATGTGCAGAACCAGGCTCCGCTT. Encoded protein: CASSDVQNQAPL. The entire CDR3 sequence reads CASSDVQNQAPLF.

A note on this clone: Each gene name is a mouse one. Partial CDR3 DNA: TGTGCCAGCAGGCGGGGGAACTATGCTGAGCAGTTC. This sequence encodes CASRRGNYAEQF. The whole CDR3 reads CASRRGNYAEQFF. The chain has TRBV19 and TRBJ2-1, with D tentatively TRBD1 or TRBD2 (5 bases each). The sequence runs out 1 residue before the end of the CDR3; the remainder is reconstructed from the germline J gene. This CDR3 comprises 13 residues. With 5 bases removed from V and 1 base from J, the gap between germline ends came to 7 bases. The germline CDR1 and CDR2 sequences are FNHDT and SITEND (reference sequence).

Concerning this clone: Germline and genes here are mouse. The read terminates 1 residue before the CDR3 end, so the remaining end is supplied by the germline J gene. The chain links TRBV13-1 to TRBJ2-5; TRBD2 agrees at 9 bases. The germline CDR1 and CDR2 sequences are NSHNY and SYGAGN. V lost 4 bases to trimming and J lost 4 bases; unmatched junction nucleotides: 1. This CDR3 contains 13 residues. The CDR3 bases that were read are TGTGCCAGCAGTCGACTGGGGGAAGACACCCAGTAC. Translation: CASSRLGEDTQY. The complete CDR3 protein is CASSRLGEDTQYF.

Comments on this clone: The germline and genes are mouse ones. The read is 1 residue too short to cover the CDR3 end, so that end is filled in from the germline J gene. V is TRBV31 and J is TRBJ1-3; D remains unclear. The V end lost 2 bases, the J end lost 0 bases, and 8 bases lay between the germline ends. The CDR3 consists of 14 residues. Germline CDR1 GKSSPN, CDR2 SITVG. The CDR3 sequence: CAWSYDNSGNTLYF. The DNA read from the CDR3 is TGTGCCTGGAGTTATGACAATTCTGGAAATACGCTCTAT.

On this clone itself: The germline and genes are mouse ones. The CDR3 DNA, read in part, is TGTGCCAGCAGTAACTGGGGGGCGAACTATGCTGAGCAGTTC. This codes for CASSNWGANYAEQF. The full CDR3 reads CASSNWGANYAEQFF. The V and J genes are TRBV19 and TRBJ2-1; 9 bases align to TRBD2. The CDR3 is cut off 1 residue early in the read; its end comes from the germline J gene. V lost 3 bases to trimming and J lost 1 base; unmatched junction nucleotides: 2. The CDR3 length is 15 residues. CDR1 is FNHDT, CDR2 SITEND, per germline (reference sequence).

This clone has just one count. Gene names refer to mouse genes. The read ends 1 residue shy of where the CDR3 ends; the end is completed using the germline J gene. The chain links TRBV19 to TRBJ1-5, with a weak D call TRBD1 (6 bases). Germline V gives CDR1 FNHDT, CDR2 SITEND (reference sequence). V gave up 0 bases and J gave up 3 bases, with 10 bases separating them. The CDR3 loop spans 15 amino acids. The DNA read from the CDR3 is TGTGCCAGCAGTATAGAAGGGGACATCAACCAGGCTCCGCTT. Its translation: CASSIEGDINQAPL. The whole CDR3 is CASSIEGDINQAPLF. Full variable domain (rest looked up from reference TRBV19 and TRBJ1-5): GGIITQTPKFLIGQEGQKLTLKCQQNFNHDTMYWYRQDSGKGLRLIYYSITENDLQKGDLSEGYDASREKKSSFSLTVTSAQKNEMAVFLCASSIEGDINQAPLFGEGTRLSVL.

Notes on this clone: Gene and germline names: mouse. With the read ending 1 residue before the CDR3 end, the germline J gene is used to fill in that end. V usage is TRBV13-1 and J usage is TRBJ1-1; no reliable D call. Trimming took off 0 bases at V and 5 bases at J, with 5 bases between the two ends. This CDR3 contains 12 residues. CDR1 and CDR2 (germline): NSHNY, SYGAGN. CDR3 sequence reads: CASSDVGTEVFF. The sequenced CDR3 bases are TGTGCCAGCAGTGATGTTGGGACAGAAGTCTTC.

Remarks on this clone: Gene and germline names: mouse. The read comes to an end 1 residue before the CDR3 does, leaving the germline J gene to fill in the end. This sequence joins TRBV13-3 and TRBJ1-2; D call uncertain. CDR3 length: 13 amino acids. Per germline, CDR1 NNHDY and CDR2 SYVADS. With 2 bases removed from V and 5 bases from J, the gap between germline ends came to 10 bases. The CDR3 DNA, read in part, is TGTGCCAGCAGTGACAGGCGCAGTTCCGACTACACC. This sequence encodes CASSDRRSSDYT. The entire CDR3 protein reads CASSDRRSSDYTF.